Listed below are T cell receptor beta chains from one sample, sequenced in a study of CD8 T cells in Susac syndrome. TCRdb analysed the immunoSEQ multiplex PCR reads with MiXCR anew, one entry per CDR3 protein. The sample yields fewer than 250,000 distinct CDR3 sequences, approximately 93% seen once. The sample comprised CD4+ T cells from PBMCs. These receptors originate from a human donor in good health. Both conserved end residues are part of each CDR3. Each record gives: clone size, V gene, D gene, J gene, CDR3 DNA, CDR3 protein. D genes are given only for firm matches. Rows give clone size only sometimes, using once, few, many, or a class for an expanded clone.

>once|TRBV29-1|TRBD1|TRBJ1-2
TGCAGCGTTTCGACAGGGCAGAACTATGGCTACACCTTC
CSVSTGQNYGYTF
>NA|TRBV6-2/TRBV6-3|NA|TRBJ2-5
TGTGCCAGCAGCCGAGGGAACCAAGAGACCCAGTACTTC
CASSRGNQETQYF
>once|TRBV13|NA|TRBJ1-2
TGTGCCAGCAGCTTAGGGCCGGCCTGGAGGAATACGGGCCGCTCTTATGGCTACACCTTC
CASSLGPAWRNTGRSYGYTF
>NA|TRBV4-1|TRBD1|TRBJ2-3
TGCGCCAGCAGCCAAGATCGGGGACAGGACCTCACAGATACGCAGTATTTT
CASSQDRGQDLTDTQYF
>once|TRBV19|NA|TRBJ1-5
TGTGCCAGTAGTATAAGGGCAGGAGAAGATCAGCCCCAGCATTTT
CASSIRAGEDQPQHF
>NA|TRBV7-2|TRBD2|TRBJ2-6
TGTGCCAGCAGCCCTAGCGGGGGAGGTGGGGCCAACGTCCTGACTTTC
CASSPSGGGGANVLTF
>NA|TRBV24-1|NA|TRBJ1-2
TGTGCCACCAGTGATGCTCAGGGCATTTGGAGCTATGGCTACACCTTC
CATSDAQGIWSYGYTF
>NA|TRBV6-1|TRBD1|TRBJ1-5
TGTGCCAGCAGACCCCAGGGGGCTGCGCAGCCCCAGCATTTT
CASRPQGAAQPQHF
>NA|TRBV12-3/TRBV12-4|NA|TRBJ1-6
TGTGCCAGCAGTTTAGGGGTGGGCGTGGGTGATTCACCCCTCCACTTT
CASSLGVGVGDSPLHF
>NA|TRBV27|NA|TRBJ2-7
TGTGCCAGCAGTTTATATAGGGAGGCGCCGCGGTACTTC
CASSLYREAPRYF
>once|TRBV5-1|NA|TRBJ2-3
TGCGCCAGCAGCTACCGGGCCGGCGACACAGATACGCAGTATTTT
CASSYRAGDTDTQYF
>NA|TRBV5-1|NA|TRBJ1-1
TGCGCCAGCAGCTACGCGGGGGAAACTGAAGCTTTCTTT
CASSYAGETEAFF
>NA|TRBV29-1|NA|TRBJ1-1
TGCAGCGTTGATAGGGCTTTTGACGGACTGAACACTGAAGCTTTCTTT
CSVDRAFDGLNTEAFF
>NA|TRBV7-8|NA|TRBJ2-7
TGTGCCAGCAGCCCGCTCCTAGCTCACGAGCAGTACTTC
CASSPLLAHEQYF
>NA|TRBV14|NA|TRBJ2-6
TGTGCCAGCAGCCAAGGCCCTGGGGCCAACGTCCTGACTTTC
CASSQGPGANVLTF
>NA|TRBV19|NA|TRBJ2-5
TGTGCCAGTAGTATAGAACGGGGGAAGATGGAGACCCAGTACTTC
CASSIERGKMETQYF
>NA|TRBV19|NA|TRBJ2-3
TGTGCCAGTAGTATAGAACTACTTAGCACAGATACGCAGTATTTT
CASSIELLSTDTQYF
>NA|TRBV6-2/TRBV6-3|NA|TRBJ2-2
TGTGCCAGCAGCTTGTCTAGCGCCGGGGAGCTGTTTTTT
CASSLSSAGELFF
>NA|TRBV5-6|NA|TRBJ2-1
TGTGCCAGCAGCTTGGAACGGGGAGCATACAATGAGCAGTTCTTC
CASSLERGAYNEQFF
>NA|TRBV19|TRBD1|TRBJ1-2
TGTGCCAGTAGTCGACCAGGGGGAAACTATGGCTACACCTTC
CASSRPGGNYGYTF
>NA|TRBV28|TRBD1|TRBJ2-7
TGTGCCAGCAGTTTAATAAGGACAGGCCCTACGGAGCAGTACTTC
CASSLIRTGPTEQYF
>NA|TRBV6-1|NA|TRBJ2-4
TGTGCCAGCAGTACACGGACCTTCCCCCCACGGGACATTCAGTACTTC
CASSTRTFPPRDIQYF
>NA|TRBV6-5|TRBD2|TRBJ2-2
TGTGCCAGCAGATGGACTAGCGGGGTATCCGGGGAGCTGTTTTTT
CASRWTSGVSGELFF
>NA|TRBV20-1|TRBD2|TRBJ2-3
TGCAGTGAAAAGCGGGGGCTCACAGATACGCAGTATTTT
CSEKRGLTDTQYF
>NA|TRBV12-3/TRBV12-4|NA|TRBJ1-1
TGTGCCAGCAGCCCCTGGGACACTGAAGCTTTCTTT
CASSPWDTEAFF
>NA|TRBV5-1|TRBD2|TRBJ2-5
TGCGCCAGCAGCTTCGGGACTAGCGGGTTGGGACAAGAGACCCAGTACTTC
CASSFGTSGLGQETQYF
>NA|TRBV7-9|NA|TRBJ1-3
TGTGCCAGCAGCTTGGGCCCTAGCTCTGGAAACACCATATATTTT
CASSLGPSSGNTIYF
>NA|TRBV10-3|TRBD1|TRBJ1-2
TGTGCCATCAGTGGGACAGGGATCTATGGCTACACCTTC
CAISGTGIYGYTF
>NA|TRBV28|NA|TRBJ2-4
TGTGCCAGCAGACCCCTCGGGGACATTCAGTACTTC
CASRPLGDIQYF
>NA|TRBV7-9|NA|TRBJ1-2
TGTGCCAGCAGCTTAGACACGACCTATGGCTACACCTTC
CASSLDTTYGYTF
>NA|TRBV10-3|NA|TRBJ2-3
TGTGCCATCAGTGTGAAGGGGGATACGCAGTATTTT
CAISVKGDTQYF
>NA|TRBV7-3|TRBD1|TRBJ1-6
TGTGCCACTACGACAGGGATTTTGGATTCACCCCTCCACTTT
CATTTGILDSPLHF
>once|TRBV2|NA|TRBJ2-5
TGTGCCAGCAGTGAAGGAGCGGACCCTAGACGGGAGACCCAGTACTTC
CASSEGADPRRETQYF
>NA|TRBV5-1|NA|TRBJ2-3
TGCGCCAGCAACCGGGGGTCGGACACAGATACGCAGTATTTT
CASNRGSDTDTQYF
>NA|TRBV5-4|NA|TRBJ1-1
TGTGCCAGCAGCCTGAGAAGCAGGAACACTGAAGCTTTCTTT
CASSLRSRNTEAFF
>NA|TRBV27|NA|TRBJ1-1
TGTGCCAGCACCCCTCGAGGGGCATGGACTGAAGCTTTCTTT
CASTPRGAWTEAFF
>NA|TRBV5-1|NA|TRBJ2-5
TGCGCCAGCAGCACACAGACAGGAGGAGAGACCCAGTACTTC
CASSTQTGGETQYF
>NA|TRBV12-3/TRBV12-4|NA|TRBJ1-5
TGTGCCAGCAGTTTAAGGCCAGGGCCGCAGCAGCCCCAGCATTTT
CASSLRPGPQQPQHF
>NA|TRBV6-4|NA|TRBJ1-2
TGTGCCAGCAGGGCCTACGGGGAAGGGTCCTATGGCTACACCTTC
CASRAYGEGSYGYTF
>NA|TRBV7-9|NA|TRBJ2-3
TGTGCCAGCAGCTTAGTGACAGGCCTCACAGATACGCAGTATTTT
CASSLVTGLTDTQYF
>NA|TRBV2|NA|TRBJ1-4
TGTGCCAGCAGTTCTACCGGATCCCCAAATGAAAAACTGTTTTTT
CASSSTGSPNEKLFF